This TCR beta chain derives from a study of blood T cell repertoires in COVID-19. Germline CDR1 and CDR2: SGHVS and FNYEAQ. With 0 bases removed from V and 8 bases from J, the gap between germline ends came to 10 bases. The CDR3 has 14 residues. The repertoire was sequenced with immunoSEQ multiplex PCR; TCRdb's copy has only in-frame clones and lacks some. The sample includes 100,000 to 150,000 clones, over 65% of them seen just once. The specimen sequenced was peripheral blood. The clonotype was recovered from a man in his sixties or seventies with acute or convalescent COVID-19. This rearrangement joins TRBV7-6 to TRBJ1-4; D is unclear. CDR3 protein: CASSLALGGEKLFF. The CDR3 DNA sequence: TGTGCCAGCAGCTTAGCGTTGGGAGGCGAAAAACTGTTTTTT. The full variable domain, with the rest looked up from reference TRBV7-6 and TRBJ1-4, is GAGVSQSPRYKVTKRGQDVALRCDPISGHVSLYWYRQALGQGPEFLTYFNYEAQQDKSGLPNDRFSAERPEGSISTLTIQRTEQRDSAMYRCASSLALGGEKLFFGSGTQLSVL.